Following are 24 T cell receptor beta chains from one sample sequenced in a study of blood T cell repertoires in COVID-19. Only in-frame clones appear in the TCRdb table, and some are missing; sequencing was by immunoSEQ multiplex PCR. The table shows around 300,000 clones, with roughly 85% occurring only once. Sequencing was done on a sample of peripheral blood. These receptors originate from a woman in her sixties or seventies with acute or convalescent COVID-19.

The chain employs TRBV27 and TRBJ2-2; possibly TRBD1 for D (6 bases). Trimming left V 5 bases short and J 7 bases short, with 8 bases between. Germline CDR1 is MNHEY and CDR2 is SMNVEV (reference sequence). CDR3 length equals 12 residues. For the CDR3, the DNA is TGTGCCAGCAGTGAACAGGGCGGGGAGCTGTTTTTT. This codes for CASSEQGGELFF.

CDR3 in amino acids: CASSVATSGGQETQYF. CDR3 sequence (DNA): TGTGCCAGCAGCGTAGCTACTAGCGGGGGTCAAGAGACCCAGTACTTC. This chain connects TRBV9 to TRBJ2-5; the match to TRBD2 covers 11 bases. Germline V CDR1 and CDR2: SGDLS, YYNGEE. The CDR3 covers 16 residues. The trim removed 0 bases at V and 2 bases at J, leaving 3 bases unmatched.

The CDR3 here is CASSSSWGHYTEAFF. Written as DNA, the CDR3 is TGTGCCAGCAGCTCGTCCTGGGGACATTACACTGAAGCTTTCTTT. The rearrangement uses TRBV5-4 and TRBJ1-1, with D perhaps TRBD1 (6 bases). Per the germline V gene, CDR1 is SGHNT and CDR2 is YYREEE (reference sequence). V lost 3 bases and J lost 3, with 15 bases in between. The CDR3 is 15 amino acids. Combining the CDR3 with reference TRBV5-4 and TRBJ1-1 gives the whole variable domain ETGVTQSPTHLIKTRGQQVTLRCSSQSGHNTVSWYQQALGQGPQFIFQYYREEENGRGNFPPRFSGLQFPNYSSELNVNALELDDSALYLCASSSSWGHYTEAFFGQGTRLTVV.

In nucleotides, the CDR3 is TGTGCCAGCAGCGAGAAAGACAGGGAATCTAACTATGGCTACACCTTC. It yields the protein CASSEKDRESNYGYTF. V gene TRBV5-5 combines with J gene TRBJ1-2; TRBD1 matches at 7 bases. The CDR3 covers 16 residues. Per germline, CDR1 SGHKS and CDR2 YYEKEE (reference sequence). With V trimmed by 4 bases and J by 0 bases, 9 bases remained unmatched.

The chain carries TRBV7-3 and TRBJ2-5; TRBD1 aligns across 9 bases. This CDR3 spans 15 amino acids. Per germline, CDR1 SGHTA and CDR2 FQGTGA. The V gene end was trimmed by 2 bases and the J gene end by 5 bases; junction bases not matched to a gene: 6. This chain's CDR3 is CASSLGTGRWETQYF. CDR3 DNA: TGTGCCAGCAGCTTAGGGACAGGGCGCTGGGAGACCCAGTACTTC.

The chain carries TRBV7-9 and TRBJ1-4; no reliable D call. Per germline, CDR1 SEHNR and CDR2 FQNEAQ (reference sequence). CDR3 length: 16 amino acids. Trimming left V 4 bases short and J 5 bases short, with 17 bases between. CDR3 sequence: CASSSFNGKWNEKLFF. In DNA form, the CDR3 reads TGTGCCAGCAGCTCTTTTAACGGGAAGTGGAATGAAAAACTGTTTTTT.

The chain is built from TRBV2 and TRBJ1-2; a possible D gene is TRBD1 (5 bases). The germline V gene has CDR1 SNHLY and CDR2 FYNNEI. The CDR3 is made up of 13 amino acids. Trimming removed 5 bases at V and 2 bases at J, with 9 bases between. CDR3 coding DNA: TGTGCCAGCAGTACGGACAAGAACTATGGCTACACCTTC. Protein product: CASSTDKNYGYTF.

The rearrangement joins TRBV7-8 to TRBJ2-1; maybe TRBD1 (6 bases). CDR1 and CDR2 from the germline V gene are SGHVS and FQNEAQ. V was shortened by 3 bases and J by 9 bases, with 9 bases between the two germline ends. The CDR3 has 12 amino acids. CDR3 in DNA: TGTGCCAGCAGCTTGACAGGTCGTGAGCAGTTCTTC. This translates into CASSLTGREQFF.

This rearrangement joins TRBV6-1 to TRBJ2-2, with 10 bases lining up with TRBD1. The germline V gene encodes CDR1 MNHNS and CDR2 SASEGT. V was pared by 2 bases and J by 8 bases, with 5 bases of the junction left unmatched. The CDR3 consists of 15 residues. CDR3 amino acids: CASSERTGGMGELFF. The CDR3, as DNA: TGTGCCAGCAGTGAAAGGACAGGGGGTATGGGGGAGCTGTTTTTT.

The chain uses TRBV9 and TRBJ1-2; 10 bases line up with TRBD1. The CDR3 covers 15 residues. CDR1 and CDR2 (germline): SGDLS, YYNGEE. V was clipped by 2 bases and J by 9 bases; unmatched bases: 10. In DNA form, the CDR3 reads TGTGCCAGCAGCGTGGGACAGGGGCCGCTTATGAGCTACACCTTC. Encoded protein: CASSVGQGPLMSYTF.

The chain is built from TRBV7-8 and TRBJ2-7; D is unresolved. Trimming cost V 2 bases and J 2 bases, with 7 bases left between them. The CDR3 is 13 residues long. The germline V gene encodes CDR1 SGHVS and CDR2 FQNEAQ. CDR3 sequence (DNA): TGTGCCAGCAGCTTACGAGATACCTACGAGCAGTACTTC. It translates to CASSLRDTYEQYF.

This sequence joins TRBV2 and TRBJ1-2; TRBD1 matches at 10 bases. Germline V gene sequence: CDR1 SNHLY, CDR2 FYNNEI. V trimming: 3 bases; J trimming: 2 bases; junction bases outside the gene matches: 6. The CDR3 contains 16 residues. Here the CDR3 DNA reads TGTGCCAGCAGTGAGACAGGGGGCCATCCAAACTATGGCTACACCTTC. Translated, it gives CASSETGGHPNYGYTF.

The V and J genes are TRBV11-2 and TRBJ2-5; D perhaps matches TRBD1 (6 bases). This CDR3 spans 12 amino acids. The V and J ends lost 4 bases and 6 bases respectively, with 9 bases between them. Germline assignment: CDR1 SGHAT and CDR2 FQNNGV. The CDR3 region has the DNA TGTGCCAGCAGCTCTCAGGGGCAGACCCAGTACTTC. It specifies CASSSQGQTQYF.

The rearrangement uses TRBV6-2 or TRBV6-3 and TRBJ2-7, with TRBD1 matching 10 bases. Per germline, CDR1 MNHEY and CDR2 SVGEGT. The CDR3 covers 13 residues. With 2 bases clipped from V and 5 bases from J, the junction kept 0 bases outside the gene matches. The CDR3 sequence: CASSYGTGDEQYF. Written as DNA, the CDR3 is TGTGCCAGCAGTTACGGGACAGGGGACGAGCAGTACTTC.

This sequence joins TRBV18 and TRBJ1-5; 7 positions agree with TRBD1. The CDR3 is 17 residues long. V shed 2 bases, J shed 4 bases, and the junction held 11 bases outside the gene matches. From germline, CDR1 is KGHSH and CDR2 LQKENI. The CDR3 bases are TGTGCCAGCTCACCAGGGGAAGGGGGCGGGTGGAATCAGCCCCAGCATTTT. Amino acids: CASSPGEGGGWNQPQHF.

This clone was picked up one time. The chain is built from TRBV4-1 and TRBJ2-7; 8 bases line up with TRBD2. The germline V gene encodes CDR1 MGHRA and CDR2 YSYEKL. The length of the CDR3 is 14 residues. V was pared by 2 bases and J by 2 bases, with 2 bases of the junction left unmatched. CDR3 sequence: CASSQPGGAYEQYF. The CDR3 DNA reads as TGCGCCAGCAGCCAACCCGGGGGGGCCTACGAGCAGTACTTC.

This clone was counted between two and nine times. Here the CDR3 reads CASSYSILAGAYNEQFF. The CDR3 bases are TGTGCCAGCAGTTACTCGATATTAGCGGGCGCCTACAATGAGCAGTTCTTC. The V call is TRBV6-2 or TRBV6-3, the J call TRBJ2-1, with 7 nucleotides matching TRBD2. This CDR3 comprises 17 residues. V gave up 0 bases and J gave up 2 bases; unmatched junction bases: 7. Germline assignment: CDR1 MNHEY and CDR2 SVGEGT.

This chain joins TRBV11-3 and TRBJ2-5, with D unresolved. This CDR3 region has 13 residues. V lost 4 bases and J lost 3, with 9 bases in between. Germline loops: CDR1 SGHNT, CDR2 YENEEA. For the CDR3, the DNA is TGTGCCAGCAGCTCCTTATACAAAGAGACCCAGTACTTC. Translating gives CASSSLYKETQYF.

The rearrangement joins TRBV5-4 to TRBJ2-7, with 8 bases aligning to TRBD1. The V segment lost 0 bases and the J segment 2 bases; nucleotides outside the gene matches: 1. Looked up from germline, CDR1 is SGHNT and CDR2 is YYREEE (reference sequence). CDR3 length: 14 amino acids. The CDR3 sequence is CASSLEQGAYEQYF. In DNA form, the CDR3 reads TGTGCCAGCAGCTTGGAACAGGGGGCCTACGAGCAGTACTTC. Full variable domain (rest looked up from reference TRBV5-4 and TRBJ2-7): ETGVTQSPTHLIKTRGQQVTLRCSSQSGHNTVSWYQQALGQGPQFIFQYYREEENGRGNFPPRFSGLQFPNYSSELNVNALELDDSALYLCASSLEQGAYEQYFGPGTRLTVT.

As DNA, the CDR3 is TGTGCCAGCAGTGCAAGACAGGTTGGGACTGAAGCTTTCTTT. Protein: CASSARQVGTEAFF. The genes are TRBV2 and TRBJ1-1, with a tentative D call TRBD1 (6 bases). Germline assignment: CDR1 SNHLY and CDR2 FYNNEI. This CDR3 contains 14 residues. V shed 4 bases and J shed 5 bases, with 14 bases lying between them.

The J gene is TRBJ1-2, the V gene TRBV7-8; D is unclear. V was shortened by 0 bases and J by 4 bases, with 9 bases between the two germline ends. Per the germline V gene, CDR1 is SGHVS and CDR2 is FQNEAQ. This CDR3 comprises 14 residues. For the CDR3, the DNA is TGTGCCAGCAGCTTAGCGGTGAGCCCCTATGGCTACACCTTC. Translating gives CASSLAVSPYGYTF.

This chain joins TRBV7-6 and TRBJ2-5; TRBD1 might be the D (7 bases). In germline, CDR1 is SGHVS, CDR2 FNYEAQ. The length of the CDR3 is 16 residues. V gave up 5 bases and J gave up 5 bases, with 21 bases separating them. CDR3 coding DNA: TGTGCCAGCAGCCAACCAGGGGGACTCCCGAGGGAGACCCAGTACTTC. Translating it yields CASSQPGGLPRETQYF.

V usage is TRBV11-3 and J usage is TRBJ2-2, with D possibly TRBD1 on 5 matching bases. V was clipped by 5 bases and J by 0 bases, with 7 bases between them. Germline assignment: CDR1 SGHNT and CDR2 YENEEA. This CDR3 region has 14 residues. The CDR3 sequence is CASSQGTNTGELFF. CDR3 coding DNA: TGTGCCAGCAGCCAGGGAACGAACACCGGGGAGCTGTTTTTT.

This clone occurred once. J is TRBJ1-1 and V is TRBV6-1; D may be TRBD1 (5 bases). CDR1 and CDR2 from the germline V gene are MNHNS and SASEGT. The CDR3 spans 13 residues. V was shortened by 7 bases and J by 7 bases, with 16 bases between the two germline ends. In DNA, the CDR3 is TGTGCCAGCACCCCGGGGGGAGGAAATGAAGCTTTCTTT. Translation gives CASTPGGGNEAFF.